The 27 T cell receptor beta chains below were found in one sample sequenced in a study of shared clonotypes between healthy human individuals. Profiled with immunoSEQ multiplex PCR; TCRdb holds only in-frame clones, not every one. The data hold about 2.1 million clones, with 90% to 95% observed a single time. Cells designated naive CD8 were CD45RO-negative and were positively selected for CCR7, with terminally differentiated effector memory CD45RA+ cells excluded. The sequenced sample was naive CD8+ T cells from PBMCs. Source of these receptors: a man aged 18 to 30 in good health. Some clones in this sample may be carry-over from other donors' samples.

This chain links TRBV4-3 with TRBJ2-5; D is possibly TRBD1 or TRBD2 (5 bases each). This CDR3 is 14 amino acids long. Germline V gene sequence: CDR1 LGHNA, CDR2 YSLEER. V gave up 4 bases and J gave up 5 bases, with 14 bases separating them. The chain's CDR3 is CASSRDLGEETQYF. The CDR3, as DNA: TGCGCCAGCAGCCGGGACCTGGGGGAGGAGACCCAGTACTTC.

The genes are TRBV11-2 and TRBJ1-1; D gene unclear. V was pared by 5 bases and J by 4 bases, with 17 bases between. CDR1 SGHAT and CDR2 FQNNGV come from the germline V gene. This CDR3 is 15 amino acids long. The DNA of the CDR3 is TGTGCCAGCAGCCCGCGCAAGGGATCTGGCACTGAAGCTTTCTTT. Encoded protein: CASSPRKGSGTEAFF.

The chain recombines TRBV5-1 with TRBJ1-3; D gene ambiguous. Germline loops: CDR1 SGHRS, CDR2 YFSETQ. This CDR3 region has 19 residues. V lost 0 bases, J lost 0 bases, and 19 bases lay in between. This CDR3 reads CASSLARQDLRSSGNTIYF. The CDR3 DNA is TGCGCCAGCAGCTTGGCCCGGCAGGATCTACGAAGCTCTGGAAACACCATATATTTT.

The V and J genes are TRBV9 and TRBJ2-1; D is possibly TRBD1 (7 bases). V lost 4 bases to trimming and J lost 3 bases, with 17 bases between them. CDR1 and CDR2 from the germline V gene are SGDLS and YYNGEE. The CDR3 totals 16 residues. The DNA for the CDR3 is TGTGCCAGCAGCTCACCCACAGGGGAGGACTACAATGAGCAGTTCTTC. Translating gives CASSSPTGEDYNEQFF.

V is TRBV6-9 and J is TRBJ2-1, with 12 positions matching TRBD2. Germline V gene sequence: CDR1 MNHGY, CDR2 SVAAGI. The CDR3 runs to 22 residues. Trimming removed 4 bases from V and 0 bases from J; junction bases left unmatched: 19. The CDR3 sequence: CASSSLFQTSGSPPSSYNEQFF. CDR3 sequence (DNA): TGTGCCAGCAGTTCCCTCTTTCAGACTAGCGGGAGCCCCCCGAGCTCCTACAATGAGCAGTTCTTC.

The rearrangement links TRBV28 to TRBJ2-3; no reliable D call. Trimming removed 1 base at V and 4 bases at J, with 6 bases between. Germline V gives CDR1 MDHEN, CDR2 SYDVKM. The CDR3 is 13 residues long. CDR3 residues: CASSLYRADTQYF. The CDR3 DNA is TGTGCCAGCAGTTTATATCGGGCAGATACGCAGTATTTT.

Notes on this clone: At one end, the junction sequence differs from germline, possibly due to a read error. V usage is TRBV29-1 and J usage is TRBJ2-7; 7 bases fit TRBD1. This CDR3 spans 13 amino acids. Germline lookup yields CDR1 SQVTM and CDR2 ANQGSEA. The CDR3 loop reads CSVTRTGSYGQYF. The DNA for the CDR3 is TGCAGCGTTACGAGGACAGGATCCTACGGGCAGTACTTC.

This chain connects TRBV4-1 to TRBJ1-6, with 8 bases matching TRBD1. There are 16 residues in the CDR3. Per the germline V gene, CDR1 is MGHRA and CDR2 is YSYEKL. V lost 0 bases, J lost 5 bases, and 3 bases stayed unmatched. The CDR3 here is CASSQDQTGDNSPLHF. The DNA for the CDR3 is TGCGCCAGCAGCCAAGATCAGACAGGGGATAATTCACCCCTCCACTTT.

The rearrangement links TRBV25-1 to TRBJ2-7; 7 nucleotides line up with TRBD1. CDR1 is MGHDK and CDR2 is SYGVNS in the germline V gene. CDR3 length equals 16 residues. The V and J ends lost 5 bases and 4 bases, in that order; junction bases with no gene match: 14. The CDR3 sequence: CASSTRTGAIFYEQYF. The CDR3 DNA reads as TGTGCCAGCAGTACCCGAACAGGGGCCATATTTTACGAGCAGTACTTC.

CDR3 DNA sequence: TGTGCCAGCAGCCCGACAGGGGGCGCGGGCACAGATACGCAGTATTTT. Its protein is CASSPTGGAGTDTQYF. The rearrangement uses TRBV11-2 and TRBJ2-3; TRBD1 matches 10 bases. J was trimmed by 1 base and V by 5 bases; bases with no gene match: 6. Germline V gives CDR1 SGHAT, CDR2 FQNNGV. This CDR3 is 16 amino acids long.

The chain is built from TRBV7-2 and TRBJ2-3, with D unclear. The germline V and J ends were trimmed by 7 bases and 2 bases, with 19 bases remaining between them. The germline CDR1 and CDR2 sequences are SGHTA and FQGNSA. The CDR3 is made up of 16 amino acids. CDR3 bases: TGTGCCAGCACCCCCCTCCCCCAGCCTAACACAGATACGCAGTATTTT. Residues: CASTPLPQPNTDTQYF.

The chain joins TRBV27 to TRBJ2-7; no clear D. This CDR3 has 12 residues. V was trimmed by 7 bases and J by 5 bases, leaving 12 bases between them. CDR1 and CDR2 from the germline V gene are MNHEY and SMNVEV (reference sequence). CDR3: CASKNSPNEQYF. CDR3 coding DNA: TGTGCCAGCAAGAACTCCCCCAACGAGCAGTACTTC.

This clone is a singleton in its sample. The chain carries TRBV27 and TRBJ2-1, with a possible D match to TRBD2 (5 bases). The ends were cut back, 3 bases at V and 0 bases at J, with 15 bases in the middle. There are 17 residues in the CDR3. Germline-derived CDR1 and CDR2 are MNHEY and SMNVEV (reference sequence). The CDR3 nucleotides read TGTGCCAGCAGTTTGGACGGTCGGGGTTACTCCTACAATGAGCAGTTCTTC. Its protein is CASSLDGRGYSYNEQFF.

This chain uses TRBV5-1 with TRBJ1-1; D is perhaps TRBD1 (6 bases). Trimming left V 5 bases short and J 2 bases short, with 13 bases between. From germline, CDR1 is SGHRS and CDR2 YFSETQ. The CDR3 runs to 14 residues. The CDR3 DNA sequence: TGCGCCAGCAGGGGGGACATAAGAAACACTGAAGCTTTCTTT. Translating gives CASRGDIRNTEAFF.

This chain links TRBV30 with TRBJ1-3; D uncertain. The CDR3 contains 14 residues. Germline values: CDR1 GTSNPN, CDR2 SVGIG (reference sequence). Trimming left V 3 bases short and J 3 bases short, with 12 bases between. The CDR3, as DNA: TGTGCCTGGAGCCCTGGCGAGGTTGGAAACACCATATATTTT. As protein: CAWSPGEVGNTIYF.

This clone was observed a handful of times. The chain recombines TRBV11-1 with TRBJ2-5, with D unresolved. The CDR3 has 12 amino acids. Germline loops: CDR1 SGHAT, CDR2 FQDESV (reference sequence). The V end was cut by 1 base, the J end by 5 bases, with 5 bases between. As DNA, the CDR3 is TGTGCCAGCAGCTTAGAATCTGAGACCCAGTACTTC. It codes for CASSLESETQYF.

In nucleotides, the CDR3 is TGTGCCAGTAGTATTAATTGGTTTACAGGCAAGGCAGATACGCAGTATTTT. The encoded protein is CASSINWFTGKADTQYF. The chain links TRBV19 to TRBJ2-3; weak D call: TRBD1 (5 bases). Germline values: CDR1 LNHDA, CDR2 SQIVND (reference sequence). The V and J ends lost 3 bases and 4 bases respectively, with 20 bases between them. CDR3 size: 17 residues. The entire variable domain, with the rest obtained from reference TRBV19 and TRBJ2-3, is as follows: DGGITQSPKYLFRKEGQNVTLSCEQNLNHDAMYWYRQDPGQGLRLIYYSQIVNDFQKGDIAEGYSVSREKKESFPLTVTSAQKNPTAFYLCASSINWFTGKADTQYFGPGTRLTVL.

A word on this clone: The sample carries other DNA sequences with the same CDR3. V gene TRBV9 combines with J gene TRBJ2-7; D is uncertain. Trimming removed 2 bases at V and 6 bases at J, with 9 bases between. This CDR3 is built from 12 residues. Germline V CDR1 and CDR2: SGDLS, YYNGEE. In DNA, the CDR3 is TGTGCCAGCAGCGTGTCGGGCGGCGAGCAGTACTTC. Amino acid sequence: CASSVSGGEQYF. Using reference TRBV9 and TRBJ2-7 for the parts outside the CDR3, the full variable domain is DSGVTQTPKHLITATGQRVTLRCSPRSGDLSVYWYQQSLDQGLQFLIQYYNGEERAKGNILERFSAQQFPDLHSELNLSSLELGDSALYFCASSVSGGEQYFGPGTRLTVT.

The chain recombines TRBV11-2 with TRBJ2-3; 9 nucleotides align to TRBD2. CDR1 is SGHAT and CDR2 is FQNNGV in the germline V gene. This CDR3 is built from 17 residues. V trimming: 1 base; J trimming: 2 bases; junction bases outside the gene matches: 7. The DNA for the CDR3 is TGTGCCAGCAGCTTAGCTCCCCTAGCGGGATACACAGATACGCAGTATTTT. It translates to CASSLAPLAGYTDTQYF. Based on the CDR3 plus reference TRBV11-2 and TRBJ2-3, the full variable domain is EAGVAQSPRYKIIEKRQSVAFWCNPISGHATLYWYQQILGQGPKLLIQFQNNGVVDDSQLPKDRFSAERLKGVDSTLKIQPAKLEDSAVYLCASSLAPLAGYTDTQYFGPGTRLTVL.

This chain uses TRBV7-2 with TRBJ2-7; 8 bases agree with TRBD1. Germline-derived CDR1 and CDR2 are SGHTA and FQGNSA. After removal of 5 bases from V and 7 bases from J, the junction contained 7 bases not matched to a gene. The CDR3 has 13 residues. For the CDR3, the DNA is TGTGCCAGCAGCGCCAGGGGGCGTGGAGAGCAGTACTTC. Translated: CASSARGRGEQYF.

The V gene is TRBV19, the J gene TRBJ2-4, with 7 bases that match TRBD2. The CDR3 consists of 15 residues. The ends lost 9 bases at V and 0 bases at J; junction bases unmatched: 8. Germline V gene sequence: CDR1 LNHDA, CDR2 SQIVND (reference sequence). This CDR3 is CASTTSALAKNIQYF. CDR3 bases: TGTGCCAGCACTACTAGCGCGCTAGCCAAAAACATTCAGTACTTC.

The V and J genes are TRBV27 and TRBJ1-2, with D maybe TRBD1 (5 bases). Trimming removed 1 base at V and 4 bases at J, with 13 bases between. The CDR3 totals 15 residues. The germline gives CDR1 MNHEY, CDR2 SMNVEV (reference sequence). The CDR3 reads CASSLFRGNFYGYTF. CDR3 bases: TGTGCCAGCAGTTTATTCCGGGGCAACTTCTATGGCTACACCTTC.

The rearrangement uses TRBV15 and TRBJ2-7, with TRBD2 matching over 8 bases. Germline V gene data show CDR1 as LNHNV and CDR2 as YYDKDF (reference sequence). With 8 bases clipped from V and 3 bases from J, the junction kept 6 bases outside the gene matches. CDR3 length: 13 amino acids. The CDR3 coding sequence is TGTGCCACCCGTGTTAGCGGGGACTACGAGCAGTACTTC. Translating gives CATRVSGDYEQYF.

The rearrangement joins TRBV14 to TRBJ2-2; TRBD2 might be the D (6 bases). This CDR3 comprises 13 residues. From germline, CDR1 is SGHDN and CDR2 FVKESK. V was trimmed by 0 bases and J by 7 bases, leaving 6 bases between them. The CDR3 spells CASSQEGGGELFF. The CDR3, as DNA: TGTGCCAGCAGCCAAGAGGGGGGCGGGGAGCTGTTTTTT.

This clone was counted a single time. The chain carries TRBV4-3 and TRBJ1-5, with D possibly matching TRBD1 (5 bases). Germline values: CDR1 LGHNA, CDR2 YSLEER. The V end was cut by 1 base, the J end by 4 bases, with 11 bases between. The CDR3 contains 15 residues. The CDR3 reads CASSQVFGGNQPQHF. The CDR3 DNA follows: TGCGCCAGCAGCCAAGTATTCGGGGGGAATCAGCCCCAGCATTTT.

V is TRBV15 and J is TRBJ1-5; D not certain. The germline CDR1 and CDR2 sequences are LNHNV and YYDKDF (reference sequence). V was pared by 5 bases and J by 4 bases, with 12 bases between. CDR3 size: 14 residues. The CDR3 DNA reads as TGTGCCACCAGCCCTGCGGCGCCTAATCAGCCCCAGCATTTT. Its protein product is CATSPAAPNQPQHF.

V usage is TRBV5-1 and J usage is TRBJ2-5; TRBD2 agrees at 12 bases. J lost 1 base, V lost 2 bases, and 6 bases had no gene match. The CDR3 covers 17 residues. In germline, CDR1 is SGHRS, CDR2 YFSETQ. The CDR3 nucleotides are TGCGCCAGCAGCTTAAGACTAGCGGGAGACTTCCAAGAGACCCAGTACTTC. The encoded protein is CASSLRLAGDFQETQYF.